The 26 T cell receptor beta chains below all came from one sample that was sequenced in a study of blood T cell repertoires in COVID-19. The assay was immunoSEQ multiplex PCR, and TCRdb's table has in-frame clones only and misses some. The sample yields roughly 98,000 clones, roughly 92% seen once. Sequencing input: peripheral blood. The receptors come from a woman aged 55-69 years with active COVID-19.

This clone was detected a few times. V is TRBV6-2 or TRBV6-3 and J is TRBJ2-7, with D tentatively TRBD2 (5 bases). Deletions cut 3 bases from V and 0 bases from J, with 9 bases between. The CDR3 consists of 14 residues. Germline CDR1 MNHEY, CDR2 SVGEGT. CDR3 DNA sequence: TGTGCCAGCAGTTATTTTGGGAGCTCCTACGAGCAGTACTTC. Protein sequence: CASSYFGSSYEQYF.

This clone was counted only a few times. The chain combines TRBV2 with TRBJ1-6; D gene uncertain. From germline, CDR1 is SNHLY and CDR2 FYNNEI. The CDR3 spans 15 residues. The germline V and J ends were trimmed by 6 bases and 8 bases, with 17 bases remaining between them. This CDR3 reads CASSPGGMHHSPLHF. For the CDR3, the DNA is TGTGCCAGCAGCCCCGGAGGCATGCATCATTCACCCCTCCACTTT.

CDR3 coding DNA: TGTGCCAGCAGACTAGGAACAGGGTCCGGTTACTATGGCTACACCTTC. It specifies CASRLGTGSGYYGYTF. The chain has TRBV28 and TRBJ1-2, with D tentatively TRBD1 (6 bases). This CDR3 contains 16 residues. Trimming pared 6 bases from V and 3 bases from J, leaving 20 bases between. Germline CDR1 is MDHEN and CDR2 is SYDVKM.

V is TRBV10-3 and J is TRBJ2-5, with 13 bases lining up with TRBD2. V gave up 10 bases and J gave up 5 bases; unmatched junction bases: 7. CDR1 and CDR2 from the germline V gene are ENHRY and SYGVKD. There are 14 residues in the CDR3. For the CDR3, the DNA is TGTGCCACCGGACTAGCGGGAGATGAGGAGACCCAGTACTTC. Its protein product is CATGLAGDEETQYF.

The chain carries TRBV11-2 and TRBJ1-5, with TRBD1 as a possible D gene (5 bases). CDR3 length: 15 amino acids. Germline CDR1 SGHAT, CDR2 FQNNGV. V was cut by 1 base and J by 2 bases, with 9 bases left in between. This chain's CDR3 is CASSLGGGGNQPQHF. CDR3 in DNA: TGTGCCAGCAGCTTAGGCGGGGGAGGCAATCAGCCCCAGCATTTT.

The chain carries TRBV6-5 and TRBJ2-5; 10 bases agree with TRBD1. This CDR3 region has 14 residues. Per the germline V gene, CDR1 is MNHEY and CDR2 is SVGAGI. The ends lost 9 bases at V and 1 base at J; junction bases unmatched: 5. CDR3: CASRRDRGQETQYF. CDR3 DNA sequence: TGTGCCAGTCGAAGGGACAGGGGCCAAGAGACCCAGTACTTC.

The CDR3, as DNA: TGTGCCAGCATTGGGCGGGAGACGTACAATGAGCAGTTCTTC. It is translated as CASIGRETYNEQFF. The rearrangement uses TRBV2 and TRBJ2-1; TRBD2 aligns across 7 bases. In germline, CDR1 is SNHLY, CDR2 FYNNEI. Losses at the gene ends were 7 bases for V and 4 bases for J; bases not matched to a gene: 7. The CDR3 runs 14 residues. Based on the CDR3 plus reference TRBV2 and TRBJ2-1, the full variable domain is EPEVTQTPSHQVTQMGQEVILRCVPISNHLYFYWYRQILGQKVEFLVSFYNNEISEKSEIFDDQFSVERPDGSNFTLKIRSTKLEDSAMYFCASIGRETYNEQFFGPGTRLTVL.

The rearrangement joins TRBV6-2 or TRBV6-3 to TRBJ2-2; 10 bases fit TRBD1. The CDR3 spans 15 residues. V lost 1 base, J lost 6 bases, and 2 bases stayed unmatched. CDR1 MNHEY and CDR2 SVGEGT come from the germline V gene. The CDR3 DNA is TGTGCCAGCAGTTACTTTGGGACAGGGGCCGGGGAGCTGTTTTTT. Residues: CASSYFGTGAGELFF.

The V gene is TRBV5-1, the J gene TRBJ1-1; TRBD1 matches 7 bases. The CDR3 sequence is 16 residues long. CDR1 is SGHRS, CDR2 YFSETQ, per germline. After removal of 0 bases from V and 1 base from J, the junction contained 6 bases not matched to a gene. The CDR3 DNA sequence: TGCGCCAGCAGCTTGGGGAACGCAGGGGGGAACACTGAAGCTTTCTTT. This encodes CASSLGNAGGNTEAFF.

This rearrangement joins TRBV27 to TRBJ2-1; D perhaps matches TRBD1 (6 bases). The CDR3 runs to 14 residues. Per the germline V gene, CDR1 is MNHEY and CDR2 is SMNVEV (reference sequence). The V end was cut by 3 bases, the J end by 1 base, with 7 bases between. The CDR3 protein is CASSLQGSYNEQFF. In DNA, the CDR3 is TGTGCCAGCAGTTTGCAGGGGTCCTACAATGAGCAGTTCTTC.

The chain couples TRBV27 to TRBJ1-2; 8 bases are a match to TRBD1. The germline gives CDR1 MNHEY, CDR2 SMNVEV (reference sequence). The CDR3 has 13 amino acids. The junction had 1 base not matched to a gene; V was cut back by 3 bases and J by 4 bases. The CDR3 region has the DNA TGTGCCAGCAGTTTCAGGGGGCTCTATGGCTACACCTTC. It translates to CASSFRGLYGYTF.

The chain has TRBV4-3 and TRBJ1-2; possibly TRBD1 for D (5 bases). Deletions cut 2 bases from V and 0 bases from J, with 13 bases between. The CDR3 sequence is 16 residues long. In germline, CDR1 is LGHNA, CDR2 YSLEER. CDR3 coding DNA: TGCGCCAGCAGCCAACAAAGGGGCACCCCTAACTATGGCTACACCTTC. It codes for CASSQQRGTPNYGYTF.

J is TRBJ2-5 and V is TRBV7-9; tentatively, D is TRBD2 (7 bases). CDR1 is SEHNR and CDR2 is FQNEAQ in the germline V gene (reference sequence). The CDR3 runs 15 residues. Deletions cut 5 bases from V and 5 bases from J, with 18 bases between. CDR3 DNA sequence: TGTGCCAGCAGCCTAAACGGGGGGCAAGGGGAGACCCAGTACTTC. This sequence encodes CASSLNGGQGETQYF.

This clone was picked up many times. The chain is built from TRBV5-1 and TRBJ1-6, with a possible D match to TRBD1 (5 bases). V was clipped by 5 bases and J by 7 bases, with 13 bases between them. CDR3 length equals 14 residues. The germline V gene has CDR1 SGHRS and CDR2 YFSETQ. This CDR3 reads CASRSTVINSPLHF. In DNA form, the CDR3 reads TGCGCCAGCAGGTCGACAGTGATAAATTCACCCCTCCACTTT.

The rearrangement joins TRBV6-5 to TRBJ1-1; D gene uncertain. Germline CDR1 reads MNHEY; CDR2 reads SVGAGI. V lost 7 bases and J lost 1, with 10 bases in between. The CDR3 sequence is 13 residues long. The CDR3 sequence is CASKQNSNTEAFF. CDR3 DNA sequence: TGTGCCAGCAAACAGAACTCGAACACTGAAGCTTTCTTT.

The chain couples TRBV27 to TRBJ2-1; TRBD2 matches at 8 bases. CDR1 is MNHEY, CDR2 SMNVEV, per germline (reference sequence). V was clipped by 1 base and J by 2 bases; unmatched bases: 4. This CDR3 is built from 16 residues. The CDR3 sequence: CASSLYGRGTYNEQFF. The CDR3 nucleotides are TGTGCCAGCAGTTTATACGGGAGGGGGACCTACAATGAGCAGTTCTTC.

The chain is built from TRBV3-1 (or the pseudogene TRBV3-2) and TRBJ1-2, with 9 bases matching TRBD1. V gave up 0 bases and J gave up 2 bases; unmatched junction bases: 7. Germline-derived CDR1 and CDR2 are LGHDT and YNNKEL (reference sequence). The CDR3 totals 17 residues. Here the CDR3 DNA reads TGTGCCAGCAGCCAAGATGGAGTAGGGACAGGGAACTATGGCTACACCTTC. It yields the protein CASSQDGVGTGNYGYTF.

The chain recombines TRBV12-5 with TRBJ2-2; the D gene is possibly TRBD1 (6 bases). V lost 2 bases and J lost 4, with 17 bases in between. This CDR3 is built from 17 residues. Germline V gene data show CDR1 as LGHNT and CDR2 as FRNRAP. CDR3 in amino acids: CASGLFWGPVGTGELFF. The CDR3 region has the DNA TGTGCTAGTGGTTTGTTTTGGGGGCCCGTTGGCACCGGGGAGCTGTTTTTT.

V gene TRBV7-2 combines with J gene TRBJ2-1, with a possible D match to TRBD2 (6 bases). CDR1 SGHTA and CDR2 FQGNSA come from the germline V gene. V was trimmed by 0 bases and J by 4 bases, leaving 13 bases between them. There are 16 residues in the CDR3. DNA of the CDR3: TGTGCCAGCAGCTTAGCGCATCTGGGGGGATACAATGAGCAGTTCTTC. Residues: CASSLAHLGGYNEQFF.

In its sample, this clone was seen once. CDR3 region: CASTQGGLSNQPQHF. As DNA, the CDR3 is TGTGCCAGCACTCAGGGGGGCCTTAGCAATCAGCCCCAGCATTTT. J is TRBJ1-5 and V is TRBV7-2, with 7 bases lining up with TRBD1. Trimming took 7 bases from V and 0 from J; bases not matched to a gene: 6. The CDR3 runs to 15 residues. Germline V CDR1 and CDR2: SGHTA, FQGNSA.

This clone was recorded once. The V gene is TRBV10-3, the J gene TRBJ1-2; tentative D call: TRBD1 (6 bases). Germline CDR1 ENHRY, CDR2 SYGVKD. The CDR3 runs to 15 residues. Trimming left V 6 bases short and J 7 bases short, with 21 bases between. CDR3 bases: TGTGCCATCAGCGACTCTGGTATTACAGGGACTGGCTACACCTTC. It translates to CAISDSGITGTGYTF.

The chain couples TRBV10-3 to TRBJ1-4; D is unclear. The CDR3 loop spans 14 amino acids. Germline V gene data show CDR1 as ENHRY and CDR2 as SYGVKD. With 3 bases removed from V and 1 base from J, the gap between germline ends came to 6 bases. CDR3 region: CAISESGTNEKLFF. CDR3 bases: TGTGCCATCAGTGAATCAGGAACTAATGAAAAACTGTTTTTT.

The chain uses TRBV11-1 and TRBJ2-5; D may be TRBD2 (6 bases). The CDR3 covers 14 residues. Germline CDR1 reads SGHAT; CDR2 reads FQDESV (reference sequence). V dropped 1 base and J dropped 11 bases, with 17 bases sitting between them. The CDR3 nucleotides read TGTGCCAGCAGCTTAGGGCACCCTCGGGAGTCACAGTACTTC. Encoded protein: CASSLGHPRESQYF.

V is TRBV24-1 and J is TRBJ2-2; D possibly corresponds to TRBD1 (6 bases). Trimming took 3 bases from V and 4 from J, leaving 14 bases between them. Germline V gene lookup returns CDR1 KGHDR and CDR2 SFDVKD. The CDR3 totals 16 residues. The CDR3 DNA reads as TGTGCCACCAGTGATGTCAGGGGATCGGGCACCGGGGAGCTGTTTTTT. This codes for CATSDVRGSGTGELFF.

CDR3 in DNA: TGTGCGGGGGAAAAGGGGAGGACTGAAGCTTTCTTT. Translation gives CAGEKGRTEAFF. The chain employs TRBV30 and TRBJ1-1; weak D call: TRBD1 (5 bases). The CDR3 totals 12 residues. The germline V gene has CDR1 GTSNPN and CDR2 SVGIG (reference sequence).

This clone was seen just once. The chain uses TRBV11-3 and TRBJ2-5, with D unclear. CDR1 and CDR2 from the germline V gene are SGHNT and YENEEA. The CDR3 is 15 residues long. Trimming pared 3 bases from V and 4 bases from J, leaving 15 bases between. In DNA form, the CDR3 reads TGTGCCAGCAGCTTGATAGGTGGAGTCGGAGAGACCCAGTACTTC. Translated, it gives CASSLIGGVGETQYF. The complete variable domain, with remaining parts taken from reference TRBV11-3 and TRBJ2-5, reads EAGVVQSPRYKIIEKKQPVAFWCNPISGHNTLYWYLQNLGQGPELLIRYENEEAVDDSQLPKDRFSAERLKGVDSTLKIQPAELGDSAVYLCASSLIGGVGETQYFGPGTRLLVL.